The 16 T cell receptor beta chains below come from one sample, sequenced in a study of T cell repertoires in cytomegalovirus infection. TCRdb reprocessed the reads with MiXCR, giving one entry per CDR3 protein. The table has about 110,000 distinct CDR3 sequences, 30% seen once. Which antigens these TCRs recognize remains unknown. The sample in question was CD8+ T cells from cultured PBMCs, obtained from culture after CMV antigen stimulation. Every receptor here comes from a human donor in good health (CMV status not recorded). Some clones in this sample may be carry-over from other donors' samples.

In its sample, this clonotype was seen many times. The rearrangement joins TRBV7-3 to TRBJ1-1, with TRBD1 identical over 8 bases. V lost 5 bases and J lost 8; bases outside the gene matches: 7. The germline gives CDR1 SGHTA, CDR2 FQGTGA. CDR3 length equals 13 residues. The chain's CDR3 is CASSRGTGAEAFF. The CDR3 bases are TGTGCCAGCAGCAGGGGGACAGGCGCCGAAGCTTTCTTT.

This clonotype was counted ten times or more. V gene TRBV7-9 combines with J gene TRBJ2-3; 9 positions match TRBD2. J was trimmed by 3 bases and V by 5 bases; bases with no gene match: 9. This CDR3 spans 16 amino acids. CDR1 is SEHNR, CDR2 FQNEAQ, per germline (reference sequence). This CDR3 reads CASSAPSGEMTDTQYF. CDR3 in DNA: TGTGCCAGCAGCGCACCTAGCGGGGAGATGACAGATACGCAGTATTTT.

This chain joins TRBV19 and TRBJ2-7, with a tentative D call TRBD1 (6 bases). The V gene's germline CDR1 is LNHDA and CDR2 SQIVND (reference sequence). The CDR3 loop spans 16 amino acids. Deletions cut 5 bases from V and 1 base from J, with 18 bases between. The CDR3 spells CASSLSTGSRSYEQYF. The CDR3 DNA reads as TGTGCCAGTAGTCTATCTACAGGGTCCCGGTCCTACGAGCAGTACTTC. Complete variable domain (other parts from reference TRBV19 and TRBJ2-7): DGGITQSPKYLFRKEGQNVTLSCEQNLNHDAMYWYRQDPGQGLRLIYYSQIVNDFQKGDIAEGYSVSREKKESFPLTVTSAQKNPTAFYLCASSLSTGSRSYEQYFGPGTRLTVT.

This clonotype appeared once. The chain couples TRBV14 to TRBJ1-2; the D gene is possibly TRBD1 (5 bases). The V end was cut by 3 bases, the J end by 2 bases, with 10 bases between. This CDR3 has 14 residues. CDR1 is SGHDN, CDR2 FVKESK, per germline. The CDR3 nucleotides are TGTGCCAGCAGCCAGGCACGACAGAACTATGGCTACACCTTC. Amino acids: CASSQARQNYGYTF. Full variable domain (remainder filled in from reference TRBV14 and TRBJ1-2): EAGVTQFPSHSVIEKGQTVTLRCDPISGHDNLYWYRRVMGKEIKFLLHFVKESKQDESGMPNNRFLAERTGGTYSTLKVQPAELEDSGVYFCASSQARQNYGYTFGSGTRLTVV.

The chain employs TRBV6-1 and TRBJ1-5; the D gene is possibly TRBD1 (6 bases). This CDR3 spans 16 amino acids. The V end was cut by 2 bases, the J end by 4 bases, with 15 bases between. Germline V CDR1 and CDR2: MNHNS, SASEGT. The CDR3 DNA is TGTGCCAGCAGTGAAATGGGGGCAGGTTTGAATCAGCCCCAGCATTTT. It yields the protein CASSEMGAGLNQPQHF.

The rearrangement uses TRBV6-6 and TRBJ1-5, with D possibly matching TRBD1 (5 bases). The CDR3 spans 16 residues. The germline V and J ends were trimmed by 0 bases and 0 bases, with 9 bases remaining between them. CDR1 is MNHNY, CDR2 SVGAGI, per germline (reference sequence). The DNA for the CDR3 is TGTGCCAGCAGTTACTCCCAGGGAAATAGCAATCAGCCCCAGCATTTT. Translated, it gives CASSYSQGNSNQPQHF.

As DNA, the CDR3 is TGTGCCAGCAGCTCTGGACAGGGGGCGGATGAGCTGAACACTGAAGCTTTCTTT. This gives the protein CASSSGQGADELNTEAFF. V and J are TRBV5-6 and TRBJ1-1, with 11 bases matching TRBD1. V lost 3 bases, J lost 0 bases, and 10 bases stayed unmatched. CDR3 size: 18 residues. CDR1 SGHDT and CDR2 YYEEEE come from the germline V gene.

This clonotype was found a few times. The rearrangement links TRBV7-9 to TRBJ2-7; D perhaps matches TRBD2 (5 bases). V was clipped by 4 bases and J by 3 bases, with 16 bases between them. The CDR3 consists of 15 residues. Germline V gives CDR1 SEHNR, CDR2 FQNEAQ (reference sequence). CDR3 protein: CASSSEREFFYEQYF. CDR3 nucleotides: TGTGCCAGCAGCTCGGAGAGGGAGTTTTTCTACGAGCAGTACTTC.

The gene calls are TRBV5-5 and TRBJ1-6; D remains unclear. The V end was cut by 2 bases, the J end by 5 bases, with 14 bases between. CDR1 is SGHKS, CDR2 YYEKEE, per germline (reference sequence). The length of the CDR3 is 16 residues. CDR3 sequence: CASSFTAPANNSPLHF. In DNA, the CDR3 is TGTGCCAGCAGCTTTACGGCTCCGGCAAATAATTCACCCCTCCACTTT.

This clonotype occurred a few times. The chain links TRBV24-1 to TRBJ2-1; 8 bases are a match to TRBD2. The germline V gene encodes CDR1 KGHDR and CDR2 SFDVKD. The CDR3 spans 15 residues. The V and J ends lost 3 bases and 6 bases, in that order; junction bases with no gene match: 6. The CDR3 sequence: CATSDVGLVPNEQFF. CDR3 coding DNA: TGTGCCACCAGTGATGTGGGACTAGTCCCCAATGAGCAGTTCTTC.

This clonotype was detected a few times. CDR3 DNA: TGTGCCAGCAGGTCCGGGCCACGGGGACCCCTCCACTTT. This encodes CASRSGPRGPLHF. The V and J genes are TRBV12-3 or TRBV12-4 and TRBJ1-6; D gene unclear. Trimming took off 6 bases at V and 12 bases at J, with 15 bases between the two ends. This CDR3 has 13 amino acids.

This chain's CDR3 is CSAREPGGMDNEQFF. The CDR3 DNA is TGCAGTGCTAGAGAGCCAGGGGGCATGGACAATGAGCAGTTCTTC. This chain connects TRBV20-1 to TRBJ2-1; 8 bases map to TRBD1. CDR1 and CDR2 from the germline V gene are DFQATT and SNEGSKA (reference sequence). V trimming: 0 bases; J trimming: 5 bases; junction bases outside the gene matches: 6. The CDR3 has 15 amino acids.

J is TRBJ1-1 and V is TRBV20-1, with 7 positions matching TRBD1. Germline trimming cut 2 bases from V and 1 base from J; bases unmatched to any gene: 13. Germline-derived CDR1 and CDR2 are DFQATT and SNEGSKA (reference sequence). This CDR3 spans 17 amino acids. In DNA form, the CDR3 reads TGCAGTGCTAGATTTTACGGTCAGGGGGATGAGAACACTGAAGCTTTCTTT. As protein: CSARFYGQGDENTEAFF.

This clonotype has only a few counts. The chain has TRBV12-3 or TRBV12-4 and TRBJ1-1; no clear D gene. Trimming stripped 6 bases from V and 4 bases from J, with 12 bases between. CDR3 length: 13 residues. The CDR3 nucleotides read TGTGCCAGCAGGTCCGGGTGGGGCACTGAAGCTTTCTTT. It yields the protein CASRSGWGTEAFF.

This clonotype came up many times. This rearrangement joins TRBV7-2 to TRBJ2-7, with 11 positions matching TRBD1. The length of the CDR3 is 15 residues. Per germline, CDR1 SGHTA and CDR2 FQGNSA. The trim removed 2 bases at V and 2 bases at J, leaving 2 bases unmatched. The CDR3 is CASSLMGQGAYEQYF. DNA for the CDR3: TGTGCCAGCAGCTTAATGGGACAGGGGGCCTACGAGCAGTACTTC.

This chain joins TRBV27 and TRBJ1-2; 7 nucleotides line up with TRBD1. Trimming took 2 bases from V and 3 from J; bases not matched to a gene: 3. This CDR3 contains 14 residues. Looked up from germline, CDR1 is MNHEY and CDR2 is SMNVEV (reference sequence). CDR3 nucleotide sequence: TGTGCCAGCAGTTTAAACAGGGGTGACTATGGCTACACCTTC. This sequence encodes CASSLNRGDYGYTF.